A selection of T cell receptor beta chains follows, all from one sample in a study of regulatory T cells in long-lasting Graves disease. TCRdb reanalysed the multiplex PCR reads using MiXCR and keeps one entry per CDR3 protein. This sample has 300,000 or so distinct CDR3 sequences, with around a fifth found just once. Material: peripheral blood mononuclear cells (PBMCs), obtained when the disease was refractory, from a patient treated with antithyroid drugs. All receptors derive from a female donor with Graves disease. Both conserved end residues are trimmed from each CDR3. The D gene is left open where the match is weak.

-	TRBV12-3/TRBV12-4	ASSLGQGETEAF
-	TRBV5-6	ASSLGLGGTETQY
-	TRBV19	ASSIRGGSYNEQF
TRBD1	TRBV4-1	ASSHRRQGRNQPQH
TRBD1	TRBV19	ASSAGPGQANTEAF
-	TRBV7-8	ASSVGPLETQY
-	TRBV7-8	ASSLALRVAVTEAF
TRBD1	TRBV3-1	ASSQVPPGQGGYGYT
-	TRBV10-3	AALNRGPGASEAF
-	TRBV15	ATSRGGFGELF
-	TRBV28	ASRTGGYRASSYEQY
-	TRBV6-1	ASSQEGWNGSPLH
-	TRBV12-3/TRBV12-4	ASSTGLPYEQY
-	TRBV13	ASSLGDLNTEAF
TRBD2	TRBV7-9	ASSLDAGETQY
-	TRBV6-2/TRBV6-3	ASSYRSGINTGELF
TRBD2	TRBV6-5	ASSYFPPGLAGGSEQF
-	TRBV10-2	ASSEWLGDETQY
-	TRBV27	ASSLKGGGIYEQY
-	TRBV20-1	SARGVAHNSPLH
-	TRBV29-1	SVANGGGQPQH
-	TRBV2	ASRAGRNTGELF
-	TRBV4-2	ASSRDRSTDTQY
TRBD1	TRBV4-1	ASSLVGGTGNYEQY
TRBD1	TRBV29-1	SVWDRDNQPQH
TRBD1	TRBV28	ASRKDRGILNTEAF
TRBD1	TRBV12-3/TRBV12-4	ASSSSGTEYTEAF
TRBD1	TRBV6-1	ASRTGMDQPQH
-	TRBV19	ASKDQGLTLEAF
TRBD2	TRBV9	ASSVGPRLAGGTDTQY
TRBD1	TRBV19	ASSIIGTGDMTEAF
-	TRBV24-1	ATSDSSGTQY
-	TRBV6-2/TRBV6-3	ASSAHRKTQY
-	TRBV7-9	ASSLRETGRHEQY
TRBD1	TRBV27	ASSREQGLGNIQY
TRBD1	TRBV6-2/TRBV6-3	ASSSGQRISGNTIY
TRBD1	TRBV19	ASSLPRRGRREKLF
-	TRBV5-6	ASSFLQGTTEAF
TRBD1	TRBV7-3	ASSLQGAGTGELF
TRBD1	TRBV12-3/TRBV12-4	AIGQGGNQPQH
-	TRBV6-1	AGRRGDSNQPQH
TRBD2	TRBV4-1	ASSPTSGREYEQY
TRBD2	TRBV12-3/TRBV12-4	ASASGGAGKNIQY
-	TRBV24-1	ATSAGISEIGELF
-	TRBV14	ASSHRSATNEKLF
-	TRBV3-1	ASSQMVESPLH
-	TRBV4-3	ASSQAVRGGEQY
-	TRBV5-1	ASRPGYSGANVLT
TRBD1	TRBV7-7	ASSLDPGQGGGNQPQH
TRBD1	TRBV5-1	ASSTRTGIDSPLH
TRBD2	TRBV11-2	ASSPPRPSGNEQY
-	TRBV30	AWSSLGRIHQPQH
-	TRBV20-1	SADRPSYEQY
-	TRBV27	ASSFRGRGNQPQH
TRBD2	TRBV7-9	ASSIRGGTGELF
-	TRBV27	ASSALGKLF
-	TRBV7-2	ASSLLGGRTGLYNQPQH
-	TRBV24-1	ATSDLETYGYT
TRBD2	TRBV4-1	ASSRGLPHGLDNIQY